A selection of T cell receptor beta chains follows, all from one sample in a study of blood T cell repertoires in COVID-19. TCRdb's copy holds only in-frame clones and misses some; the assay was immunoSEQ multiplex PCR. The profile shows approximately 190,000 clones, approximately 90% of them singletons. Sequencing was done on a sample of PBMCs or T cells enriched from blood (not recorded which). The receptors were sampled from a middle-aged woman in a cohort exposed to, infected with or recovered from COVID-19 (not recorded which). Each CDR3 is given with its conserved first and last residue. D genes are given only for firm matches. Size values are once, few and many counts, or a class for expanded clones, and some rows have none.

cdr3_nt cdr3_aa j_call d_call v_call clone_size
TGTGCCAGCAGCACCTACAGGGCCAGGAGCACAGATACGCAGTATTTT CASSTYRARSTDTQYF TRBJ2-3 NA TRBV7-9 once
TGTGCCATCAGCGACAGTAGAACGTTCTCCAGGCCCCAGCATTTT CAISDSRTFSRPQHF TRBJ1-5 NA TRBV10-3 NA
TGTGCCAGCAGCCCAGGGACAGGGGCTTGGATAGCTGAAGCTTTCTTT CASSPGTGAWIAEAFF TRBJ1-1 TRBD1 TRBV5-5 NA
TGTGCCAGCAGCGTAGATCACGGAGCTCCCCTATCTGGAAACACCATATATTTT CASSVDHGAPLSGNTIYF TRBJ1-3 NA TRBV9 NA
TGTGCCAGCAGCCCTCCTGGCGGGAGGCCGAATGAGCAGTTCTTC CASSPPGGRPNEQFF TRBJ2-1 TRBD2 TRBV11-2 NA
TGTGCCAGTAGACACCCCTCCGGGACAGGAGACACTGAAGCTTTCTTT CASRHPSGTGDTEAFF TRBJ1-1 TRBD1 TRBV19 NA
TGTGCCAGCAGCTTAGCGGCGTCTAGCGGGTCAAAGCAGTTCTTC CASSLAASSGSKQFF TRBJ2-1 TRBD2 TRBV7-8 NA
TGTGCCAGCAGTTTATGGAATCTAGCGGGAGGGCCGGGGGAGCAGTTCTTC CASSLWNLAGGPGEQFF TRBJ2-1 TRBD2 TRBV28 many
TGTGCCAGCAGCCTGACCGGGACTAGCCTCAATGAGCAGTTCTTC CASSLTGTSLNEQFF TRBJ2-1 TRBD2 TRBV7-9 NA
TGTGCCAGCAGTGAAGCGCTAGTCCGGGGTCGTACTGAAGCTTTCTTT CASSEALVRGRTEAFF TRBJ1-1 NA TRBV6-1 once
TGTGCCACCCAGGGGTTGAACACTGAAGCTTTCTTT CATQGLNTEAFF TRBJ1-1 NA TRBV19 NA
TGTGCCAGCAGACAGGGGGCAACTAATGAAAAACTGTTTTTT CASRQGATNEKLFF TRBJ1-4 TRBD1 TRBV28 NA
TGTGCCTGGAGTGCGCAGGGGGGAAACACCATATATTTT CAWSAQGGNTIYF TRBJ1-3 NA TRBV30 NA
TGTGCCAGCAGCTTACAGGACAGGGGATCTGGGGCCAACGTCCTGACTTTC CASSLQDRGSGANVLTF TRBJ2-6 TRBD1 TRBV7-9 NA
TGTGCCAGCACCCAGACAGGGGGAGGTAACGAGCAGTACTTC CASTQTGGGNEQYF TRBJ2-7 TRBD1 TRBV7-2 NA
TGTGCCAGCAGCTTGGGGACAGGGGGCGAGACCCAGTACTTC CASSLGTGGETQYF TRBJ2-5 TRBD1 TRBV7-2 NA
TGTGCCAGCAGTGAAGGGCAGGGGAGCTTTTATGGCTACACCTTC CASSEGQGSFYGYTF TRBJ1-2 NA TRBV6-1 NA
TGTGCCAGCAGCTTAGATAGTGCCCCTGTTAGCGAGCAGTACTTC CASSLDSAPVSEQYF TRBJ2-7 NA TRBV7-2 NA
TGTGCCAGCAGTTTCAGTCGGGACTCCTACGAGCAGTACTTC CASSFSRDSYEQYF TRBJ2-7 NA TRBV27 once
TGTGCCATTACACAGGGGACTAGCGAGGAGTCATACTCCTACGAGCAGTACTTC CAITQGTSEESYSYEQYF TRBJ2-7 TRBD2 TRBV2 NA
TGTGCCAGCAGACGGACCCCGGGGGGGCCAGATGAGCAGTTCTTC CASRRTPGGPDEQFF TRBJ2-1 TRBD2 TRBV28 NA
TGTGCCAGCAGCCCACTCGGGAACACTGAAGCTTTCTTT CASSPLGNTEAFF TRBJ1-1 NA TRBV6-5 NA
TGTGCCGGAAAACTAGAGACGGAAAGTCTTGAAGCTTTCTTT CAGKLETESLEAFF TRBJ1-1 NA TRBV6-5 once
TGTGCCAGCAGCTCACAGGGCAGGAACACTGAAGCTTTCTTT CASSSQGRNTEAFF TRBJ1-1 NA TRBV2 once
TGTGCCAGCAGTCCCTCCCCCCGCGCAGATACGCAGTATTTT CASSPSPRADTQYF TRBJ2-3 NA TRBV27 NA
TGTGCCAGCAGTTCTCAGACTAGCGGGTATTACAATGAGCAGTTCTTC CASSSQTSGYYNEQFF TRBJ2-1 TRBD2 TRBV6-5 NA
TGTGCCAGCAGCTTGGTATCGGGGGGGACTGAAGCTTTCTTT CASSLVSGGTEAFF TRBJ1-1 NA TRBV5-6 NA
TGTGCCACCAGCGGGTTTTCACAGGGGGTCGGCTATGGCTACACCTTC CATSGFSQGVGYGYTF TRBJ1-2 TRBD1 TRBV15 NA
TGTGCCAGCAGCCTGACAGGGCCTCATGGCTACACCTTC CASSLTGPHGYTF TRBJ1-2 TRBD1 TRBV27 NA
TGCGCCAGCAGCCCGAGGGAGGTCAATGAGCAGTTCTTC CASSPREVNEQFF TRBJ2-1 NA TRBV10-2 NA
TGTGCCAGCAGCAAAAACATCGCGAACACTGAAGCTTTCTTT CASSKNIANTEAFF TRBJ1-1 NA TRBV21-1 NA
TGTGCCAGCAGCTATAAGGGGACAGCCCTGTATTTT CASSYKGTALYF TRBJ1-3 TRBD1 TRBV13 NA
TGTGCCAGCAGCGTGACAGGGGGCTTTTATGGCTACACCTTC CASSVTGGFYGYTF TRBJ1-2 TRBD1 TRBV9 NA
TGTGCCAGCACCCTCTCACTAAGCAATGAGCAGTTCTTC CASTLSLSNEQFF TRBJ2-1 NA TRBV27 NA
TGCGCCAGCAGCCATCCGGGACTGGCTATGAACACTGAAGCTTTCTTT CASSHPGLAMNTEAFF TRBJ1-1 NA TRBV4-1 NA
TGCAGCGCCGGAGGGATGGACGGCTACACCTTC CSAGGMDGYTF TRBJ1-2 NA TRBV29-1 NA
TGTGCCAGCAGCTTAGGTGGCAGTTACACTGAAGCTTTCTTT CASSLGGSYTEAFF TRBJ1-1 NA TRBV11-2 NA
TGTGCCAGCAGCCAAGGCTGGGACAGGGACTACGAGCAGTACTTC CASSQGWDRDYEQYF TRBJ2-7 TRBD1 TRBV3-1/TRBV3-2 NA
TGTGCCAGCGGCCCGGGACAAGCAACCTCACCCCTCCACTTT CASGPGQATSPLHF TRBJ1-6 NA TRBV28 once
TGTGCCAGCAGCATGGGGACAGGGGGAGGAACTGAAGCTTTCTTT CASSMGTGGGTEAFF TRBJ1-1 TRBD1 TRBV11-2 NA
TGTGCCATCAGTGAGCCGGGACTGAGCTCCTACGAGCAGTACTTC CAISEPGLSSYEQYF TRBJ2-7 NA TRBV10-3 once
TGTGCCAGCAGCCGGCCGGGAGGGGGGACCGCGGGAGATACGCAGTATTTT CASSRPGGGTAGDTQYF TRBJ2-3 TRBD2 TRBV13 NA
TGTGCCAGCAGCTTAGGCGGACAGTCCTATGGCTACACCTTC CASSLGGQSYGYTF TRBJ1-2 NA TRBV7-8 NA
TGTGCCAGCAGCGTAGTGACACGGCGCCAAGCTGAAGCTTTCTTT CASSVVTRRQAEAFF TRBJ1-1 NA TRBV9 NA
TGTGCCAGCAGTTACGAGGAGGGGTATGGCTACACCTTC CASSYEEGYGYTF TRBJ1-2 NA TRBV6-5 NA
TGCGCCAGCAGCCCAGGGGTAAACAATGAGCAGTTCTTC CASSPGVNNEQFF TRBJ2-1 NA TRBV10-2 NA